This T cell receptor beta chain stems from a study of blood T cell repertoires in COVID-19. Clones were read by immunoSEQ multiplex PCR, and TCRdb kept only the in-frame ones, dropping some. The table shows approximately 170,000 clones, with around 87% occurring only once. This TCR was recovered from a man between 18 and 35 years old with active or convalescent COVID-19. Sequencing was carried out using peripheral blood.

The CDR3 region is CASSRTSGGPYEQYV. CDR3 DNA: TGTGCCAGCAGCCGCACTAGCGGGGGGCCCTACGAGCAGTACGTC. The rearrangement joins TRBV7-2 to TRBJ2-7; 12 bases fit TRBD2. This CDR3 has 15 residues. V lost 5 bases to trimming and J lost 2 bases; unmatched junction nucleotides: 4. Germline loops: CDR1 SGHTA, CDR2 FQGNSA.